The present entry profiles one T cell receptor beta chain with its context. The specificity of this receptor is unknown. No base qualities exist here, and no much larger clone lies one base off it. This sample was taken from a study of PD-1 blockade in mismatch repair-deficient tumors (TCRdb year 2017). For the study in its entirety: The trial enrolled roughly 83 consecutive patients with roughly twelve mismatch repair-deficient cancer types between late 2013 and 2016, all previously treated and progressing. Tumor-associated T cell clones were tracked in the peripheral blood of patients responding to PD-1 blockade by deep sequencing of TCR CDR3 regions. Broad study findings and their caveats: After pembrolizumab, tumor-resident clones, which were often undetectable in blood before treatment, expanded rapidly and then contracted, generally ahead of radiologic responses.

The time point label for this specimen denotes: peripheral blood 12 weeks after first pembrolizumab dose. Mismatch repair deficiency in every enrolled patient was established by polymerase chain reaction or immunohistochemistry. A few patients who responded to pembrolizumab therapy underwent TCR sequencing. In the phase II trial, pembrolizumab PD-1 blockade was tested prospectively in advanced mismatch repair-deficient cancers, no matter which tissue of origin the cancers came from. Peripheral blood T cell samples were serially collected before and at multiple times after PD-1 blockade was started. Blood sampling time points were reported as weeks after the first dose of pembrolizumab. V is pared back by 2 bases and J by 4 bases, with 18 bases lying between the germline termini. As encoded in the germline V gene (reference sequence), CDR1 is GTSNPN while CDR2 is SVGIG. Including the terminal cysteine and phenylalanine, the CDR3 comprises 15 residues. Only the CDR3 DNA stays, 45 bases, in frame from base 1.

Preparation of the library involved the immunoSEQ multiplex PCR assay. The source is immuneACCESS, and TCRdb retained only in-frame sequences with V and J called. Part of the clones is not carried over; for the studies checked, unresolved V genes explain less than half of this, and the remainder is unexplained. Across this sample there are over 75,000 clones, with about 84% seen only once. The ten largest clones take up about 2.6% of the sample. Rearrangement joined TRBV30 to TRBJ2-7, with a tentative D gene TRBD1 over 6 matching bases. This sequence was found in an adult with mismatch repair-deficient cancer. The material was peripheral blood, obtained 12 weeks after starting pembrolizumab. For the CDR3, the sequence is CAWSHRQAGMYEQYF. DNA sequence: TGTGCCTGGAGTCATCGACAGGCCGGCATGTACGAGCAGTACTTC.